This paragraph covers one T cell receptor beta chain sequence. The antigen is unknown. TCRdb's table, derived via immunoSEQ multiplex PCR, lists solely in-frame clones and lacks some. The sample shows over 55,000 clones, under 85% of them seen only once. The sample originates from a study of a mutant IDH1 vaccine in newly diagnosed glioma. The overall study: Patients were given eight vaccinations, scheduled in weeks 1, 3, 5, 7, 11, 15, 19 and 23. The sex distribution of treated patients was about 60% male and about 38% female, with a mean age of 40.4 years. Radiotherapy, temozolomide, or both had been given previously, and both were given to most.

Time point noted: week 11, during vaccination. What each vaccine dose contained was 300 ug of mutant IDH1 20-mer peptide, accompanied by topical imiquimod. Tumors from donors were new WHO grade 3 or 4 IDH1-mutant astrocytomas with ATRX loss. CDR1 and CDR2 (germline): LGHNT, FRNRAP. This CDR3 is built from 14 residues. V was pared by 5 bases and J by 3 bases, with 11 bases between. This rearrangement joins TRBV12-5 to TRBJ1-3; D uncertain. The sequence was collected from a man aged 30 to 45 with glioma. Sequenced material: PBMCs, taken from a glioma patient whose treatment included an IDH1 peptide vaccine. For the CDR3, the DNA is TGTGCTAGTGGTGCGATTCGACTTGGAAACACCATATATTTT. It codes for CASGAIRLGNTIYF.